A single sample is the source of the 29 T cell receptor beta chains below, sequenced in a study of blood T cell repertoires in COVID-19. Generated by immunoSEQ multiplex PCR, the TCRdb table keeps only in-frame clones and is missing some. The sample includes over 120,000 clones, about 91% of them seen just once. Specimen: peripheral blood. The receptors stem from a woman aged 45-65 years with acute or convalescent COVID-19.

The genes are TRBV11-2 and TRBJ1-1; 7 bases are a match to TRBD1. The V and J ends lost 2 bases and 3 bases, in that order; junction bases with no gene match: 15. Germline V gene sequence: CDR1 SGHAT, CDR2 FQNNGV. This CDR3 spans 18 amino acids. DNA of the CDR3: TGTGCCAGCAGCTTATATCCCAGGACAGGAAAAATAGACACTGAAGCTTTCTTT. Translating it yields CASSLYPRTGKIDTEAFF.

This chain uses TRBV28 with TRBJ2-7, with TRBD1 as a possible D gene (6 bases). The germline gives CDR1 MDHEN, CDR2 SYDVKM. V lost 6 bases, J lost 2 bases, and 11 bases lay in between. The CDR3 has 13 residues. The chain's CDR3 is CASRGTPTYEQYF. CDR3 sequence (DNA): TGTGCCAGCAGGGGGACACCTACCTACGAGCAGTACTTC. The complete variable domain, with remaining parts taken from reference TRBV28 and TRBJ2-7, reads DVKVTQSSRYLVKRTGEKVFLECVQDMDHENMFWYRQDPGLGLRLIYFSYDVKMKEKGDIPEGYSVSREKKERFSLILESASTNQTSMYLCASRGTPTYEQYFGPGTRLTVT.

This chain links TRBV24-1 with TRBJ1-4; 8 bases map to TRBD1. Trimming cost V 3 bases and J 2 bases; bases outside gene matches: 1. The CDR3 consists of 15 residues. Germline lookup yields CDR1 KGHDR and CDR2 SFDVKD. CDR3 protein: CATSDDRGTNEKLFF. CDR3 coding DNA: TGTGCCACCAGTGATGACAGGGGCACTAATGAAAAACTGTTTTTT.

The V call is TRBV10-1, the J call TRBJ1-2, with 9 bases matching TRBD1. Trimming took 9 bases from V and 9 from J; bases not matched to a gene: 14. CDR3 length: 14 residues. Germline assignment: CDR1 WNHNN and CDR2 SYGVQD (reference sequence). CDR3 loop: CASKIGTGSDCYTF. The CDR3 DNA follows: TGCGCCAGTAAGATTGGGACAGGGTCGGATTGCTACACCTTC.

The chain is built from TRBV27 and TRBJ2-7; 8 bases map to TRBD2. J gave up 1 base and V 1 base, and 6 bases lay outside the gene matches. The CDR3 has 16 residues. Germline CDR1 is MNHEY and CDR2 is SMNVEV (reference sequence). In DNA, the CDR3 is TGTGCCAGCAGTTTATTAGGAGCGGGAGATTCCTACGAGCAGTACTTC. Translating gives CASSLLGAGDSYEQYF.

This rearrangement joins TRBV24-1 to TRBJ1-1, with TRBD1 identical over 7 bases. The trim removed 4 bases at V and 4 bases at J, leaving 5 bases unmatched. This CDR3 has 14 residues. Germline V gives CDR1 KGHDR, CDR2 SFDVKD. CDR3 DNA sequence: TGTGCCACCAGTGACGAGACAGGGATCACTGAAGCTTTCTTT. It encodes CATSDETGITEAFF.

The chain couples TRBV4-1 to TRBJ2-7, with TRBD2 matching 12 bases. The J segment lost 3 bases and the V segment lost 0 bases, leaving 15 bases of the junction unmatched. The CDR3 loop spans 20 amino acids. From germline, CDR1 is MGHRA and CDR2 YSYEKL. CDR3 DNA: TGCGCCAGCAGCCAAGATCCAGCTAGCGGGGGGGCCAATATAGGCTACGAGCAGTACTTC. Translation gives CASSQDPASGGANIGYEQYF.

This chain joins TRBV30 and TRBJ2-7; possible D gene TRBD2, 6 bases. Germline V lookup: CDR1 GTSNPN, CDR2 SVGIG (reference sequence). Trimming pared 5 bases from V and 8 bases from J, leaving 22 bases between. The CDR3 has 14 residues. CDR3 coding DNA: TGTGCCTGGGACGAACCGGGACTGAAGGTACAGCAGTACTTC. It specifies CAWDEPGLKVQQYF.

The chain has TRBV4-1 and TRBJ2-3, with 13 bases that match TRBD2. The trim removed 4 bases at V and 0 bases at J, leaving 4 bases unmatched. CDR1 is MGHRA and CDR2 is YSYEKL in the germline V gene. This CDR3 is built from 17 residues. As DNA, the CDR3 is TGCGCCAGCAGCCGGACTAGCGGGGGCTCTAGCACAGATACGCAGTATTTT. Its translation is CASSRTSGGSSTDTQYF.

The V call is TRBV5-1, the J call TRBJ1-5, with 7 positions matching TRBD1. With 1 base clipped from V and 3 bases from J, the junction kept 4 bases outside the gene matches. There are 15 residues in the CDR3. Germline CDR1 SGHRS, CDR2 YFSETQ. The CDR3 coding sequence is TGCGCCAGCAGCTTGACAGGGGCTTCCAATCAGCCCCAGCATTTT. It encodes CASSLTGASNQPQHF.

This sequence joins TRBV7-9 and TRBJ2-7; TRBD2 agrees at 8 bases. V trimming: 1 base; J trimming: 2 bases; junction bases outside the gene matches: 4. The CDR3 totals 15 residues. From germline, CDR1 is SEHNR and CDR2 FQNEAQ (reference sequence). The CDR3 DNA follows: TGTGCCAGCAGCTTAGTGCTAGCGGGCACCTACGAGCAGTACTTC. Protein product: CASSLVLAGTYEQYF.

The rearrangement links TRBV10-3 to TRBJ2-1; D gene unclear. The germline V gene has CDR1 ENHRY and CDR2 SYGVKD. Trimming cost V 5 bases and J 5 bases, with 10 bases left between them. CDR3 size: 13 residues. DNA of the CDR3: TGTGCCATCAGTAGCCAGACACACAATGAGCAGTTCTTC. Encoded protein: CAISSQTHNEQFF.

The chain is built from TRBV5-1 and TRBJ1-2; 12 bases map to TRBD1. The CDR3 extends over 17 amino acids. J lost 0 bases, V lost 3 bases, and 6 bases had no gene match. Germline V lookup: CDR1 SGHRS, CDR2 YFSETQ. The CDR3 coding sequence is TGCGCCAGCAGCTGGACCGGGACAGGGGGCTCTAACTATGGCTACACCTTC. It encodes CASSWTGTGGSNYGYTF.

The chain carries TRBV5-1 and TRBJ2-1; TRBD2 aligns across 14 bases. After removal of 0 bases from V and 8 bases from J, the junction contained 4 bases not matched to a gene. Germline lookup yields CDR1 SGHRS and CDR2 YFSETQ. This CDR3 region has 16 residues. CDR3 loop: CASSLVGLAGVDEQFF. DNA of the CDR3: TGCGCCAGCAGCTTGGTGGGACTAGCGGGGGTCGATGAGCAGTTCTTC. The full variable domain, rest sourced from reference TRBV5-1 and TRBJ2-1, is KAGVTQTPRYLIKTRGQQVTLSCSPISGHRSVSWYQQTPGQGLQFLFEYFSETQRNKGNFPGRFSGRQFSNSRSEMNVSTLELGDSALYLCASSLVGLAGVDEQFFGPGTRLTVL.

This rearrangement joins TRBV19 to TRBJ1-1, with 10 bases lining up with TRBD1. The CDR3 is made up of 12 amino acids. The V gene's germline CDR1 is LNHDA and CDR2 SQIVND (reference sequence). V was clipped by 8 bases and J by 6 bases; unmatched bases: 3. The chain's CDR3 is CASSGTGAEAFF. The CDR3, as DNA: TGTGCCAGTTCGGGGACAGGGGCTGAAGCTTTCTTT.

The chain employs TRBV20-1 and TRBJ2-7; 7 bases align to TRBD1. The length of the CDR3 is 14 residues. The germline gives CDR1 DFQATT, CDR2 SNEGSKA (reference sequence). Trimming cost V 3 bases and J 7 bases; bases outside gene matches: 12. The CDR3 spells CSASYRGWVGEQYF. Written as DNA, the CDR3 is TGCAGTGCTAGTTACAGGGGTTGGGTGGGGGAGCAGTACTTC.

V and J are TRBV2 and TRBJ1-1; 7 bases match TRBD1. The germline CDR1 and CDR2 sequences are SNHLY and FYNNEI. The CDR3 totals 13 residues. The junction had 0 bases not matched to a gene; V was cut back by 4 bases and J by 1 base. The CDR3 sequence: CASSGQGNTEAFF. CDR3 bases: TGTGCCAGCAGTGGACAGGGGAACACTGAAGCTTTCTTT. The variable domain in full, completed from reference TRBV2 and TRBJ1-1, reads EPEVTQTPSHQVTQMGQEVILRCVPISNHLYFYWYRQILGQKVEFLVSFYNNEISEKSEIFDDQFSVERPDGSNFTLKIRSTKLEDSAMYFCASSGQGNTEAFFGQGTRLTVV.

The J gene is TRBJ2-7, the V gene TRBV11-3, with a possible D match to TRBD1 (6 bases). Germline CDR1 reads SGHNT; CDR2 reads YENEEA. The CDR3 sequence is 15 residues long. V shed 5 bases and J shed 0 bases, with 14 bases lying between them. Here the CDR3 reads CASSKRQGSSYEQYF. For the CDR3, the DNA is TGTGCCAGCAGCAAAAGGCAGGGGTCCTCCTACGAGCAGTACTTC.

To note about this clone: Other DNA sequences in the sample encode the same CDR3. The J gene is TRBJ2-7, the V gene TRBV3-1 (or the pseudogene TRBV3-2); no clear D gene. This CDR3 has 15 amino acids. Looked up from germline, CDR1 is LGHDT and CDR2 is YNNKEL (reference sequence). The V end was cut by 0 bases, the J end by 0 bases, with 9 bases between. For the CDR3, the DNA is TGTGCCAGCAGCCAAGATAGTACGGGCTCCTACGAGCAGTACTTC. Encoded protein: CASSQDSTGSYEQYF.

V usage is TRBV5-1 and J usage is TRBJ2-1; D not certain. This CDR3 contains 13 residues. V lost 4 bases, J lost 5 bases, and 10 bases lay in between. Germline CDR1 SGHRS, CDR2 YFSETQ. The CDR3 coding sequence is TGCGCCAGCAGCGTGCTTCGGGACAATGAGCAGTTCTTC. Its protein is CASSVLRDNEQFF. The whole variable domain, filled in from reference TRBV5-1 and TRBJ2-1, reads KAGVTQTPRYLIKTRGQQVTLSCSPISGHRSVSWYQQTPGQGLQFLFEYFSETQRNKGNFPGRFSGRQFSNSRSEMNVSTLELGDSALYLCASSVLRDNEQFFGPGTRLTVL.

The chain combines TRBV11-1 with TRBJ1-1; 8 positions agree with TRBD1. Germline V lookup: CDR1 SGHAT, CDR2 FQDESV (reference sequence). This CDR3 spans 16 amino acids. The trim removed 5 bases at V and 8 bases at J, leaving 16 bases unmatched. Here the CDR3 DNA reads TGTGCCAGCAGCCTTAGGTTGACGGACAGGGATTCCGAAGCTTTCTTT. Its protein is CASSLRLTDRDSEAFF.

The chain links TRBV2 to TRBJ1-2; TRBD1 is a possible D gene (6 bases). The length of the CDR3 is 14 residues. The germline gives CDR1 SNHLY, CDR2 FYNNEI. Deletions cut 7 bases from V and 4 bases from J, with 16 bases between. CDR3 nucleotides: TGTGCCAGCAAGGGAACAGGGTTTGGCTATGGCTACACCTTC. It codes for CASKGTGFGYGYTF.

The J gene is TRBJ1-1, the V gene TRBV7-9; D uncertain. The length of the CDR3 is 12 residues. Trimming pared 6 bases from V and 5 bases from J, leaving 10 bases between. The germline V gene has CDR1 SEHNR and CDR2 FQNEAQ (reference sequence). This CDR3 is CASSPPGTEAFF. The CDR3 DNA reads TGTGCCAGCAGTCCCCCGGGGACTGAAGCTTTCTTT.

This clone was seen a single time. The chain links TRBV7-3 to TRBJ2-7, with D unresolved. The CDR3 has 14 amino acids. Trimming took 1 base from V and 3 from J, leaving 10 bases between them. CDR1 and CDR2 from the germline V gene are SGHTA and FQGTGA. CDR3 protein: CASSLNSGLYEQYF. The CDR3 bases are TGTGCCAGCAGCTTAAACAGTGGTCTCTACGAGCAGTACTTC.

The genes are TRBV2 and TRBJ2-1; the D is unclear. CDR1 SNHLY and CDR2 FYNNEI come from the germline V gene. The CDR3 contains 12 residues. V dropped 6 bases and J dropped 8 bases, with 11 bases sitting between them. CDR3 sequence: CASRVNRDEQFF. DNA of the CDR3: TGTGCCAGCAGGGTGAATAGAGATGAGCAGTTCTTC.

As regards this clone: Other DNA sequences in the sample encode the same CDR3. This chain links TRBV9 with TRBJ2-2, with 13 nucleotides matching TRBD2. V shed 4 bases and J 1 base; nucleotides not matched to a gene: 4. The CDR3 length is 17 residues. CDR1 and CDR2 (germline): SGDLS, YYNGEE. Written as DNA, the CDR3 is TGTGCCAGCAGCCCGGGACTAGCGGGACTGAACACCGGGGAGCTGTTTTTT. It encodes CASSPGLAGLNTGELFF.

The chain recombines TRBV3-1 (or the pseudogene TRBV3-2) with TRBJ2-7; D is unclear. Trimming took off 0 bases at V and 1 base at J, with 7 bases between the two ends. The CDR3 contains 14 residues. Germline-derived CDR1 and CDR2 are LGHDT and YNNKEL (reference sequence). In nucleotides, the CDR3 is TGTGCCAGCAGCCAAGATCCAGTGTCCTACGAGCAGTACTTC. Its translation is CASSQDPVSYEQYF.

The CDR3 here is CASSLPDTPHNYGYTF. For the CDR3, the DNA is TGTGCCAGCAGCTTACCGGACACGCCACATAACTATGGCTACACCTTC. The rearrangement uses TRBV7-9 and TRBJ1-2, with D perhaps matching TRBD1 (5 bases). The CDR3 has 16 amino acids. V was clipped by 2 bases and J by 1 base, with 14 bases between them. Germline loops: CDR1 SEHNR, CDR2 FQNEAQ (reference sequence).

V and J are TRBV12-3 or TRBV12-4 and TRBJ2-7; 9 nucleotides agree with TRBD1. V was pared by 7 bases and J by 3 bases, with 4 bases of the junction left unmatched. The CDR3 covers 13 residues. For the CDR3, the DNA is TGTGCCAGCAAGTGGGACAGGGACTACGAGCAGTACTTC. Translation: CASKWDRDYEQYF.